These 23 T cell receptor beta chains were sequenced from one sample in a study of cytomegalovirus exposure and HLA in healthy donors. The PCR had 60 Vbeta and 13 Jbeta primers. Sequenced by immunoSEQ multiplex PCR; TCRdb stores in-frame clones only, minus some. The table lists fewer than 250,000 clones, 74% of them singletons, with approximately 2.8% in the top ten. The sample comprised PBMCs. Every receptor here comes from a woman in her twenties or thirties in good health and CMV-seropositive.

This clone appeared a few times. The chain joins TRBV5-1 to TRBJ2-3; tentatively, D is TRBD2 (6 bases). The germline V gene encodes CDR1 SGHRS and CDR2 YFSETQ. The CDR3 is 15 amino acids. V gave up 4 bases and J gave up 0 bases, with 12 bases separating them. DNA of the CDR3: TGCGCCAGCAGCAACCGGGGGACTAGCACAGATACGCAGTATTTT. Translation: CASSNRGTSTDTQYF.

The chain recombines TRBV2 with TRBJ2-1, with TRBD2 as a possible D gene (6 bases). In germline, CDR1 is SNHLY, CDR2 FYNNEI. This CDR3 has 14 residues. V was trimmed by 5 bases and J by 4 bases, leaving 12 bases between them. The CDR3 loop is CASSPRLEYNEQFF. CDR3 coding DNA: TGTGCCAGCAGTCCGCGACTAGAGTACAATGAGCAGTTCTTC.

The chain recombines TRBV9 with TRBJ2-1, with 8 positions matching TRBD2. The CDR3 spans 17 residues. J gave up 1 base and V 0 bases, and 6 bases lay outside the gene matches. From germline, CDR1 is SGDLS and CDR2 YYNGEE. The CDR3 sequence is CASSVVTSAKSYNEQFF. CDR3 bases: TGTGCCAGCAGCGTAGTGACTAGCGCTAAATCCTACAATGAGCAGTTCTTC.

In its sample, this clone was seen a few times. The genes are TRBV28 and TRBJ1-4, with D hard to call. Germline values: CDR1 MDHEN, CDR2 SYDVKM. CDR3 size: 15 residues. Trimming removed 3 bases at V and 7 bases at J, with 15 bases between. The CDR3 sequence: CASSLPGDGVEKLFF. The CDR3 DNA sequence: TGTGCCAGCAGTTTGCCCGGGGATGGTGTTGAAAAACTGTTTTTT.

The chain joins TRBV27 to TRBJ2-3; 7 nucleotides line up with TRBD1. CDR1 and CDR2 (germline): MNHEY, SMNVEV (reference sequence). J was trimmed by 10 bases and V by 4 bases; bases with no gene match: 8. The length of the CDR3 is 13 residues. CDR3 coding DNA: TGTGCCAGCAGTTCCATCACAGGGGTAGCGCAGTATTTT. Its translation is CASSSITGVAQYF.

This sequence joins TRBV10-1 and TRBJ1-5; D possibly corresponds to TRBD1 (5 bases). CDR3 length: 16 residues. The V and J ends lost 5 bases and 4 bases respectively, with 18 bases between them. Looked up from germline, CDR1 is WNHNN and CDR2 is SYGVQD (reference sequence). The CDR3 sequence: CASSYPGPGVNQPQHF. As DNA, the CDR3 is TGCGCCAGCAGTTACCCCGGGCCGGGGGTAAATCAGCCCCAGCATTTT.

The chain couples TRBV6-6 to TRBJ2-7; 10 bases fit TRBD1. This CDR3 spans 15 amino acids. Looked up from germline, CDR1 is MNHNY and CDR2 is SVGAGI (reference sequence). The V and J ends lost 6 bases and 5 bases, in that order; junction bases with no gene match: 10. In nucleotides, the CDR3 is TGTGCCAGCAGGCGCACCGGGACAGGGGCTGACGAGCAGTACTTC. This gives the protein CASRRTGTGADEQYF.

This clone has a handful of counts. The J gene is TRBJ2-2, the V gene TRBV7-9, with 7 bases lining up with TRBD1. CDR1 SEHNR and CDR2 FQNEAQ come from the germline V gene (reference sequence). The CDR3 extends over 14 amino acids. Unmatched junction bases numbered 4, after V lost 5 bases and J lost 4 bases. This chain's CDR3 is CASSAGTATGELFF. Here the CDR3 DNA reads TGTGCCAGCAGCGCCGGGACAGCCACCGGGGAGCTGTTTTTT.

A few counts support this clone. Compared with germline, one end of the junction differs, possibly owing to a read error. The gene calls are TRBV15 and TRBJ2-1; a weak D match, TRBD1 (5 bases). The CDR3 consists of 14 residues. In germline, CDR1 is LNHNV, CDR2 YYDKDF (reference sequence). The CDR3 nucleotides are TGTGTCACCAAGAAGAAGACAGCATACAATGAGCAGTTCTTC. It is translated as CVTKKKTAYNEQFF.

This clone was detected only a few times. CDR3 loop: CASSDSVTGELFF. The CDR3 coding sequence is TGTGCCAGCAGTGACTCGGTCACCGGGGAGCTGTTTTTT. The chain couples TRBV6-1 to TRBJ2-2; D is unclear. The CDR3 length is 13 residues. Germline V gene data show CDR1 as MNHNS and CDR2 as SASEGT. The V and J ends lost 3 bases and 4 bases respectively, with 6 bases between them.

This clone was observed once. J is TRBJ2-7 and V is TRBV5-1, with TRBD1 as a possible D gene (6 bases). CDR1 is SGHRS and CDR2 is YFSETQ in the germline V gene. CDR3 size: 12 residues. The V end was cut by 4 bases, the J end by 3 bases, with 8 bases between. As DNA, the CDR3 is TGCGCCAGCAGCAAACAGGGCTACGAGCAGTACTTC. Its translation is CASSKQGYEQYF.

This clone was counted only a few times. As DNA, the CDR3 is TGTGCCAGCGCCTTGATGAGTGGGGCCAACGTCCTGACTTTC. Its protein is CASALMSGANVLTF. The chain couples TRBV28 to TRBJ2-6; no clear D gene. The CDR3 contains 14 residues. Germline V gene lookup returns CDR1 MDHEN and CDR2 SYDVKM. V was pared by 8 bases and J by 3 bases, with 11 bases between.

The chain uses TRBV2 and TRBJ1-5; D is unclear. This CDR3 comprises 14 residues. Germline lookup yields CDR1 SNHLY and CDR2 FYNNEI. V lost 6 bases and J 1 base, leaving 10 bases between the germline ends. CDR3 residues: CASSGGASNQPQHF. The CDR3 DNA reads TGTGCCAGCAGCGGAGGTGCGAGCAATCAGCCCCAGCATTTT.

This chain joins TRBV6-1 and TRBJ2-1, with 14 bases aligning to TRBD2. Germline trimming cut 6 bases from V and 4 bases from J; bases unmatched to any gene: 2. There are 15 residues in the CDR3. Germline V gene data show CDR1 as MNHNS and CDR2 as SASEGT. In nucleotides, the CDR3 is TGTGCCAGCAGCGGACTAGCGGGAGGTTACAATGAGCAGTTCTTC. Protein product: CASSGLAGGYNEQFF.

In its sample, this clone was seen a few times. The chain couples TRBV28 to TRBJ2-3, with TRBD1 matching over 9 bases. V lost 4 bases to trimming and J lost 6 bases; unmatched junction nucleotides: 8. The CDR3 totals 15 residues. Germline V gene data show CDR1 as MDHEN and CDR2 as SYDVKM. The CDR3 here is CASSSGTGNGDTQYF. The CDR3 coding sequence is TGTGCCAGCAGTTCCGGGACAGGGAACGGGGATACGCAGTATTTT.

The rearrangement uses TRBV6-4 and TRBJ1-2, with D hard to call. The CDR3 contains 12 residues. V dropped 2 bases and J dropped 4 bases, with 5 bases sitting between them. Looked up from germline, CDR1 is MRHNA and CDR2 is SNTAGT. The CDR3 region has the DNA TGTGCCAGCAGTGACGCGGCCTATGGCTACACCTTC. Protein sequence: CASSDAAYGYTF.

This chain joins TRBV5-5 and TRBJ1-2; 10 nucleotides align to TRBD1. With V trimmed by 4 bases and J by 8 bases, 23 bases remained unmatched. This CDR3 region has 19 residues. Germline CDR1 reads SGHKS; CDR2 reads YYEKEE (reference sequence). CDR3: CASSTATLSRTGGRSGYTF. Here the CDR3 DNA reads TGTGCCAGCAGCACCGCCACGTTAAGCCGGACAGGGGGAAGGAGCGGCTACACCTTC. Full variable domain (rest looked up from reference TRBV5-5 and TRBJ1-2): DAGVTQSPTHLIKTRGQQVTLRCSPISGHKSVSWYQQVLGQGPQFIFQYYEKEERGRGNFPDRFSARQFPNYSSELNVNALLLGDSALYLCASSTATLSRTGGRSGYTFGSGTRLTVV.

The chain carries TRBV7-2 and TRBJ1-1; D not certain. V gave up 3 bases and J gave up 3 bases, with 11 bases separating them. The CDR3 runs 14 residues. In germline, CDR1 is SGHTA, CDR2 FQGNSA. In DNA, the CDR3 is TGTGCCAGCAGCTTTCTGGCGGCGGACACTGAAGCTTTCTTT. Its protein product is CASSFLAADTEAFF.

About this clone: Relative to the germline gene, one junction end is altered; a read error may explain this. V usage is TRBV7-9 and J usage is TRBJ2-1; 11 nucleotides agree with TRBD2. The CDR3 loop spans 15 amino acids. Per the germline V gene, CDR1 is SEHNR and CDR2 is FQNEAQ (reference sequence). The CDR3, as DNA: TGTTCCAGCAGCCCACTAGCGGGAGCCTACAATGAGCAGTTCTTC. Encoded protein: CSSSPLAGAYNEQFF.

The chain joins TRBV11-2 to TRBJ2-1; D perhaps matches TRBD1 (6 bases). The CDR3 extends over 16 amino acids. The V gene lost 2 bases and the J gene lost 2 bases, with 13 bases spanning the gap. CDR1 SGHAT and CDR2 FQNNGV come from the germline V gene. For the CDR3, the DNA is TGTGCCAGCAGCTTATGGCGGGCAGGGGCCTACAATGAGCAGTTCTTC. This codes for CASSLWRAGAYNEQFF.

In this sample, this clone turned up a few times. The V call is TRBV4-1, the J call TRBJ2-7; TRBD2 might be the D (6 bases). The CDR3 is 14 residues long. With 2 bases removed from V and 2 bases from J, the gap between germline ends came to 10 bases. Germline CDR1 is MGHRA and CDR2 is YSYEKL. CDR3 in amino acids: CASSQKEGTYEQYF. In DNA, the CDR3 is TGCGCCAGCAGCCAAAAGGAGGGGACCTACGAGCAGTACTTC.

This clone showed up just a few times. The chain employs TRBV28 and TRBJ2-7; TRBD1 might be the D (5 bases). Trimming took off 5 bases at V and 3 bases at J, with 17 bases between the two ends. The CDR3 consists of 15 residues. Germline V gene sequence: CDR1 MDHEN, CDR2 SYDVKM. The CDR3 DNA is TGTGCCAGCAGTCTGTTAGGGGCAGAGATCTACGAGCAGTACTTC. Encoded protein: CASSLLGAEIYEQYF.

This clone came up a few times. CDR3 DNA: TGTGCCAGCAGTTCACAGGGATCGGGGCTCTACGAGCAGTACTTC. Encoded protein: CASSSQGSGLYEQYF. The chain links TRBV6-5 to TRBJ2-7; TRBD1 might be the D (6 bases). The CDR3 length is 15 residues. V was cut by 4 bases and J by 3 bases, with 16 bases left in between. Germline V gene data show CDR1 as MNHEY and CDR2 as SVGAGI.